One sample yielded the 26 T cell receptor beta chains listed below, sequenced in a study of blood T cell repertoires in COVID-19. Data came from immunoSEQ multiplex PCR; TCRdb stores just in-frame clones and leaves some out. The top ten hold roughly 21% of the sample, which has roughly 220,000 clones, 84% seen once. Material: peripheral blood. The receptor set was obtained from a man under 40 with active or convalescent COVID-19.

The chain employs TRBV4-1 and TRBJ1-1, with D possibly TRBD1 on 5 matching bases. Germline V gene sequence: CDR1 MGHRA, CDR2 YSYEKL. There are 16 residues in the CDR3. With 0 bases removed from V and 1 base from J, the gap between germline ends came to 12 bases. CDR3 sequence reads: CASSQDWPGPNTEAFF. In DNA, the CDR3 is TGCGCCAGCAGCCAAGATTGGCCAGGGCCGAACACTGAAGCTTTCTTT.

The chain links TRBV29-1 to TRBJ1-1, with D perhaps TRBD1 (5 bases). V dropped 3 bases and J dropped 3 bases, with 8 bases sitting between them. Germline V CDR1 and CDR2: SQVTM, ANQGSEA. This CDR3 has 12 residues. The chain's CDR3 is CSVDRGDTEAFF. Here the CDR3 DNA reads TGCAGCGTTGATCGGGGGGACACTGAAGCTTTCTTT.

There are a few counts of this clone. The chain combines TRBV30 with TRBJ2-3; TRBD2 agrees at 7 bases. Germline V gives CDR1 GTSNPN, CDR2 SVGIG (reference sequence). The trim removed 8 bases at V and 3 bases at J, leaving 11 bases unmatched. The CDR3 spans 14 residues. The CDR3 loop reads CARTTSVDTDTQYF. The CDR3 nucleotides read TGTGCCCGCACCACTAGCGTAGATACAGATACGCAGTATTTT.

This clone has just one count. The chain uses TRBV4-2 and TRBJ2-7; a weak D match, TRBD1 (6 bases). The CDR3 totals 15 residues. CDR1 is LGHNA, CDR2 YNFKEQ, per germline. Trimming removed 1 base at V and 2 bases at J, with 12 bases between. The CDR3 loop reads CASSQGVDSTYEQYF. In nucleotides, the CDR3 is TGTGCCAGCAGCCAAGGGGTGGACAGCACCTACGAGCAGTACTTC.

This chain uses TRBV24-1 with TRBJ1-1; D gene unclear. Germline CDR1 reads KGHDR; CDR2 reads SFDVKD. The CDR3 consists of 14 residues. The V end lost 9 bases, the J end lost 1 base, and 14 bases lay between the germline ends. CDR3 region: CATAGGLGNTEAFF. The DNA of the CDR3 is TGTGCCACCGCTGGAGGGTTGGGGAACACTGAAGCTTTCTTT.

With regard to this clone: The sample holds other DNA sequences that translate to the same CDR3. Here the CDR3 reads CASSYSSRGEKLFF. CDR3 DNA sequence: TGTGCCAGCAGTTACAGTTCGAGGGGGGAAAAACTGTTTTTT. The chain carries TRBV6-6 and TRBJ1-4; D is possibly TRBD1 (6 bases). CDR3 length: 14 residues. V gave up 2 bases and J gave up 8 bases, with 12 bases separating them. Germline lookup yields CDR1 MNHNY and CDR2 SVGAGI (reference sequence).

The chain combines TRBV30 with TRBJ1-4, with D perhaps TRBD1 (6 bases). The germline V gene has CDR1 GTSNPN and CDR2 SVGIG (reference sequence). Trimming took off 2 bases at V and 15 bases at J, with 13 bases between the two ends. The CDR3 sequence is 11 residues long. CDR3 in amino acids: CAWSSGGFVFF. CDR3 nucleotide sequence: TGTGCCTGGAGTAGTGGGGGCTTCGTGTTTTTT.

CDR3 residues: CASSLGYYRSGTEAFF. The CDR3, as DNA: TGCGCCAGCAGCTTGGGCTACTATCGTTCGGGGACTGAAGCTTTCTTT. The V gene is TRBV5-1, the J gene TRBJ1-1, with D hard to call. Germline V gene sequence: CDR1 SGHRS, CDR2 YFSETQ. CDR3 length equals 16 residues. V was shortened by 0 bases and J by 5 bases, with 17 bases between the two germline ends. The whole variable domain, filled in from reference TRBV5-1 and TRBJ1-1, reads KAGVTQTPRYLIKTRGQQVTLSCSPISGHRSVSWYQQTPGQGLQFLFEYFSETQRNKGNFPGRFSGRQFSNSRSEMNVSTLELGDSALYLCASSLGYYRSGTEAFFGQGTRLTVV.

The CDR3 DNA reads TGCGCCAGCAGCCCCTATGAACAGGGTGTGCAGCCCCAGCATTTT. It yields the protein CASSPYEQGVQPQHF. V and J are TRBV4-1 and TRBJ1-5; weak D call: TRBD1 (6 bases). Germline CDR1 and CDR2: MGHRA and YSYEKL. The CDR3 spans 15 residues. V was pared by 4 bases and J by 7 bases, with 17 bases between.

The chain employs TRBV18 and TRBJ1-4; 9 nucleotides line up with TRBD1. V lost 4 bases to trimming and J lost 7 bases; unmatched junction nucleotides: 4. The CDR3 has 14 amino acids. Germline V CDR1 and CDR2: KGHSH, LQKENI. The CDR3 sequence is CASSLTGGAEKLFF. Written as DNA, the CDR3 is TGTGCCAGCTCACTGACAGGGGGTGCTGAAAAACTGTTTTTT.

This clone has more than one count but fewer than ten. The chain uses TRBV29-1 and TRBJ2-1; 9 positions agree with TRBD2. V lost 4 bases, J lost 10 bases, and 11 bases stayed unmatched. The CDR3 covers 14 residues. Germline CDR1 SQVTM, CDR2 ANQGSEA. DNA for the CDR3: TGCAGCGTTGTCCTCTGGGCGGGGGGGCAGGAGCAGTTCTTC. As protein: CSVVLWAGGQEQFF.

The chain is built from TRBV19 and TRBJ1-2; D is possibly TRBD1 (5 bases). V lost 4 bases, J lost 4 bases, and 16 bases lay in between. Germline CDR1 and CDR2: LNHDA and SQIVND (reference sequence). The CDR3 totals 15 residues. The CDR3 loop is CASSTPSRAFYGYTF. The CDR3 DNA follows: TGTGCCAGTAGTACCCCCTCCAGGGCTTTCTATGGCTACACCTTC. Full variable domain (rest looked up from reference TRBV19 and TRBJ1-2): DGGITQSPKYLFRKEGQNVTLSCEQNLNHDAMYWYRQDPGQGLRLIYYSQIVNDFQKGDIAEGYSVSREKKESFPLTVTSAQKNPTAFYLCASSTPSRAFYGYTFGSGTRLTVV.

The chain employs TRBV27 and TRBJ2-2; a weak D match, TRBD1 (5 bases). The CDR3 is 14 amino acids. V dropped 6 bases and J dropped 7 bases, with 15 bases sitting between them. Germline CDR1 reads MNHEY; CDR2 reads SMNVEV (reference sequence). The CDR3 nucleotides read TGTGCCAGCAGGAATAGGGGTTTTGTCGGGGAGCTGTTTTTT. Translated, it gives CASRNRGFVGELFF.

This clone was found a few times. This sequence joins TRBV2 and TRBJ1-5, with D perhaps matching TRBD1 (6 bases). Germline CDR1 SNHLY, CDR2 FYNNEI. Trimming stripped 8 bases from V and 6 bases from J, with 11 bases between. CDR3 length: 12 amino acids. CDR3 amino acids: CASGRGVQPQHF. The CDR3 DNA sequence: TGTGCCAGCGGCAGGGGCGTTCAGCCCCAGCATTTT.

J is TRBJ2-3 and V is TRBV7-2; TRBD2 is a possible D gene (6 bases). Germline-derived CDR1 and CDR2 are SGHTA and FQGNSA. V was shortened by 3 bases and J by 3 bases, with 13 bases between the two germline ends. CDR3 size: 15 residues. In nucleotides, the CDR3 is TGTGCCAGCAGCTTGTCGGGACTTGAAACAGATACGCAGTATTTT. It translates to CASSLSGLETDTQYF.

The chain couples TRBV18 to TRBJ2-7; 7 bases are shared with TRBD1. CDR1 and CDR2 from the germline V gene are KGHSH and LQKENI. The CDR3 has 15 amino acids. V gave up 6 bases and J gave up 0 bases; unmatched junction bases: 8. DNA of the CDR3: TGTGCCAGCTCCATACAGGGGCACGGCTCCTACGAGCAGTACTTC. This translates into CASSIQGHGSYEQYF.

The chain carries TRBV27 and TRBJ2-3; the match to TRBD1 covers 7 bases. The CDR3 contains 15 residues. The germline V gene has CDR1 MNHEY and CDR2 SMNVEV (reference sequence). The V and J ends lost 8 bases and 3 bases, in that order; junction bases with no gene match: 11. CDR3 in amino acids: CASGMGQLRTDTQYF. The CDR3 region has the DNA TGTGCCAGCGGGATGGGACAGTTGAGAACAGATACGCAGTATTTT.

The chain employs TRBV15 and TRBJ2-5; D might be TRBD2 (6 bases). The CDR3 loop spans 15 amino acids. Germline values: CDR1 LNHNV, CDR2 YYDKDF (reference sequence). V lost 5 bases and J 2 bases, leaving 15 bases between the germline ends. As DNA, the CDR3 is TGTGCCACCAGCGGATTACTCGGGGGTCAAGAGACCCAGTACTTC. Its translation: CATSGLLGGQETQYF.

This chain joins TRBV28 and TRBJ2-7; 7 nucleotides align to TRBD2. Germline values: CDR1 MDHEN, CDR2 SYDVKM. This CDR3 spans 14 amino acids. V lost 2 bases and J lost 4; bases outside the gene matches: 5. The CDR3 DNA sequence: TGTGCCAGCAGTTTAGCGGGAGTAGGTTACGAGCAGTACTTC. Amino acids: CASSLAGVGYEQYF.

The V gene is TRBV5-6, the J gene TRBJ1-6; 8 bases map to TRBD1. Per the germline V gene, CDR1 is SGHDT and CDR2 is YYEEEE. V shed 4 bases, J shed 7 bases, and the junction held 4 bases outside the gene matches. This CDR3 contains 14 residues. CDR3 loop: CASSIRDRNSPLHF. CDR3 in DNA: TGTGCCAGCAGCATCCGGGACAGGAATTCACCCCTCCACTTT.

There are a few counts of this clone. This chain links TRBV2 with TRBJ1-3; D possibly corresponds to TRBD1 (5 bases). The ends were cut back, 4 bases at V and 2 bases at J, with 9 bases in the middle. The CDR3 is made up of 14 amino acids. The germline V gene has CDR1 SNHLY and CDR2 FYNNEI. CDR3 sequence: CASSAGGTGNTIYF. CDR3 sequence (DNA): TGTGCCAGCAGTGCCGGGGGAACTGGAAACACCATATATTTT.

The genes are TRBV11-3 and TRBJ1-1; D not certain. Trimming cost V 0 bases and J 7 bases, with 6 bases left between them. The germline CDR1 and CDR2 sequences are SGHNT and YENEEA. The CDR3 has 12 residues. In DNA form, the CDR3 reads TGTGCCAGCAGCTTAGACGGACTTGAAGCTTTCTTT. Translating it yields CASSLDGLEAFF.

The chain carries TRBV14 and TRBJ2-3; tentatively, D is TRBD2 (6 bases). The CDR3 is made up of 16 amino acids. Germline CDR1 and CDR2: SGHDN and FVKESK. V lost 1 base to trimming and J lost 4 bases, with 15 bases between them. CDR3 sequence reads: CASSQGGLRRADTQYF. DNA of the CDR3: TGTGCCAGCAGCCAAGGAGGACTGAGGAGGGCAGATACGCAGTATTTT.

The chain carries TRBV27 and TRBJ1-1; D remains unclear. This CDR3 contains 12 residues. With 5 bases removed from V and 5 bases from J, the gap between germline ends came to 9 bases. Germline CDR1 MNHEY, CDR2 SMNVEV (reference sequence). CDR3 sequence: CASSHGVTEAFF. The CDR3, as DNA: TGTGCCAGCAGTCACGGGGTTACTGAAGCTTTCTTT.

The CDR3 region is CASSTTGVEAFF. DNA of the CDR3: TGTGCCAGCAGTACGACAGGGGTAGAAGCTTTCTTT. The chain has TRBV6-1 and TRBJ1-1, with TRBD1 identical over 8 bases. The germline V gene has CDR1 MNHNS and CDR2 SASEGT. CDR3 length: 12 residues. With V trimmed by 5 bases and J by 8 bases, 4 bases remained unmatched.

The sample holds a few counts of this clone. The chain links TRBV15 to TRBJ2-1, with 8 bases aligning to TRBD1. V dropped 1 base and J dropped 4; count of bases not matched to a gene: 3. There are 15 residues in the CDR3. From germline, CDR1 is LNHNV and CDR2 YYDKDF (reference sequence). The CDR3 spells CATSRGQGAYNEQFF. CDR3 sequence (DNA): TGTGCCACCAGCAGAGGGCAGGGGGCTTACAATGAGCAGTTCTTC.